The following is a TCR beta chain sequence with its context. Its antigen is undetermined. TCRdb re-called the reads through MiXCR, storing one row per CDR3 protein. The repertoire has approximately 630,000 distinct CDR3 sequences, 24% of them found once; the top ten carry 8%. The sample is drawn from a study of T cell repertoires in cytomegalovirus infection. Across the study: Indicated by public TCR beta signatures were CMV infection and matching HLA type. Regarding the study as a whole: People with CMV and the relevant HLA were identified by cumulative public TCR beta family frequency. HLA-C-restricted CMV-specific TCR beta clonotypes prevailed in the ex vivo response.

Germline-derived CDR1 and CDR2 are SEHNR and FQNEAQ (reference sequence). V dropped 3 bases and J dropped 8; count of bases not matched to a gene: 9. The CDR3 covers 15 residues. The gene calls are TRBV7-9 and TRBJ2-1; 8 positions agree with TRBD2. The receptor comes from a human donor in good health (CMV status not recorded). Some clones in this sample may be carry-over from other donors' samples. The sequenced sample was CD8+ T cells from PBMCs. CDR3 coding DNA: TGTGCCAGCAGCTTCGGGGGGGCGCAGGTGGATGAGCAGTTCTTC. It is translated as CASSFGGAQVDEQFF.